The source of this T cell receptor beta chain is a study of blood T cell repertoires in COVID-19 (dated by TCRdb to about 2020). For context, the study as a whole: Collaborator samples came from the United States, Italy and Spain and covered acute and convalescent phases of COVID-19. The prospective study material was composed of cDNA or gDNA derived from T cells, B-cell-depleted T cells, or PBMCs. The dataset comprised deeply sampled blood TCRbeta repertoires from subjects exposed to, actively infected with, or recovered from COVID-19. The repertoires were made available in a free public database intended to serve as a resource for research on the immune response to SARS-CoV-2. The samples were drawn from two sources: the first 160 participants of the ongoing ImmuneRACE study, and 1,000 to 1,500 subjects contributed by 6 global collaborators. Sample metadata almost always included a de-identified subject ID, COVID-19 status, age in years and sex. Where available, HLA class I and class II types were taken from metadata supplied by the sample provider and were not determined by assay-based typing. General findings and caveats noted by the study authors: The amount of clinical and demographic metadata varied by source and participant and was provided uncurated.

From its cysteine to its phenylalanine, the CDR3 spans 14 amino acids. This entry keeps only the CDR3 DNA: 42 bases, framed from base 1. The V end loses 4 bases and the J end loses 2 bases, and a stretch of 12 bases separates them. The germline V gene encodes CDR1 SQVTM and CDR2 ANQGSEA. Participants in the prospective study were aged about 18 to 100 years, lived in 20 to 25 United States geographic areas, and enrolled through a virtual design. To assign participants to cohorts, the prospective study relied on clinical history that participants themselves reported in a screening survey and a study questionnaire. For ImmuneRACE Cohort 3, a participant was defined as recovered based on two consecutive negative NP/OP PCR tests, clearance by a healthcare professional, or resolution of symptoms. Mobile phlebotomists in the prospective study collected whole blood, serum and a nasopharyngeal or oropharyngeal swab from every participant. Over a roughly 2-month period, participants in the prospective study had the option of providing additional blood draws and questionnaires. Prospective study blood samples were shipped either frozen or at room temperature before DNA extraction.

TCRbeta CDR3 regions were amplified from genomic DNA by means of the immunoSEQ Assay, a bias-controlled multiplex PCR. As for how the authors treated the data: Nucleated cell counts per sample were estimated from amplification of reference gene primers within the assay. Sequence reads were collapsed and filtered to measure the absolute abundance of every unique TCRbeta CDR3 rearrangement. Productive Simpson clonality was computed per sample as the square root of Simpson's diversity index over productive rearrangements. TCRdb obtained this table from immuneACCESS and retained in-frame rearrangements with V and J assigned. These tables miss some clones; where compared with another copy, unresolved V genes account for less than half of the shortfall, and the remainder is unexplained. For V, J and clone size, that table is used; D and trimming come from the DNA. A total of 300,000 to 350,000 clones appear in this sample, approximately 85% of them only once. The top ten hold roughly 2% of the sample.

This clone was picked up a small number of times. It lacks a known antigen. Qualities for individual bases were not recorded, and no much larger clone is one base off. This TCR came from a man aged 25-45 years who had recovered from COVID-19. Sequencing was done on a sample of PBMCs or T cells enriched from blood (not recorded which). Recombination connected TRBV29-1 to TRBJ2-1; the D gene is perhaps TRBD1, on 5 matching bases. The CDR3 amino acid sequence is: CSVVGARTYNEQFF. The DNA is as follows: TGCAGCGTTGTAGGGGCGCGAACCTACAATGAGCAGTTCTTC.